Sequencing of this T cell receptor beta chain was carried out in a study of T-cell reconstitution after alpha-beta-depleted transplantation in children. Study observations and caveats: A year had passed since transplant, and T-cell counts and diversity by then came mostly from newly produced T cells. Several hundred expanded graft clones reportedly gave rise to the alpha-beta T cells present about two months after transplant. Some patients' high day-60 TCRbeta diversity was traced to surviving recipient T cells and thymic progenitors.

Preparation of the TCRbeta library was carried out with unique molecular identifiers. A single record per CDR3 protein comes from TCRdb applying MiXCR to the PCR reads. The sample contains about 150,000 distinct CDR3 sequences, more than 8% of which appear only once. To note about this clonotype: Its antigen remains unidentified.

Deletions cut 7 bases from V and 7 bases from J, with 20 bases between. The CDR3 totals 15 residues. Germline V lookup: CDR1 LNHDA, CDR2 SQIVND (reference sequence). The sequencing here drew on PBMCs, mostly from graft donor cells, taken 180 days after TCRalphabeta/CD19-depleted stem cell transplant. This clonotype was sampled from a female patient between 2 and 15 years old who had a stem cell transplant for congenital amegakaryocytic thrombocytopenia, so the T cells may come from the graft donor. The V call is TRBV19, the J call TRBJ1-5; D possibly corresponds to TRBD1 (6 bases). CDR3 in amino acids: CASTKLGAGGQPQHF. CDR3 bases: TGTGCCAGTACCAAGCTGGGGGCCGGCGGACAGCCCCAGCATTTT.